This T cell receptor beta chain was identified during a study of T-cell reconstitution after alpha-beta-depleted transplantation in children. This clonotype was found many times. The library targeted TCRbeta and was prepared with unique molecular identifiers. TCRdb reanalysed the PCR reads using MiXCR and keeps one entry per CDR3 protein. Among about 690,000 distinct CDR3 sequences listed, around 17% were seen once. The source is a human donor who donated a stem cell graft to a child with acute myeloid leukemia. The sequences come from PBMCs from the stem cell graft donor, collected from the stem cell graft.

The DNA of the CDR3 is TGCGCCAGCAGCTTGGAGGGGCGCTATGGCTACACCTTC. It encodes CASSLEGRYGYTF. The chain links TRBV5-1 to TRBJ1-2, with D tentatively TRBD1 (5 bases). The length of the CDR3 is 13 residues. V lost 0 bases, J lost 4 bases, and 7 bases lay in between. Germline assignment: CDR1 SGHRS and CDR2 YFSETQ.